One sample yielded the 16 T cell receptor beta chains listed below, sequenced in a study of blood T cell repertoires in COVID-19. TCRdb's copy holds only in-frame clones and misses some; the assay was immunoSEQ multiplex PCR. Of fewer than 600,000 clones in the sample, more than 75% were seen once. The sample taken for sequencing was PBMCs or T cells enriched from blood (not recorded which). These receptors all come from a woman between 40 and 55 years old who had recovered from COVID-19.

This clone has just one count. The chain uses TRBV2 and TRBJ2-5; D is perhaps TRBD1 (6 bases). CDR1 is SNHLY, CDR2 FYNNEI, per germline. The CDR3 has 13 amino acids. Deletions cut 7 bases from V and 5 bases from J, with 14 bases between. CDR3 region: CASNTQGRETQYF. CDR3 sequence (DNA): TGTGCCAGCAACACACAGGGCCGGGAGACCCAGTACTTC.

The genes are TRBV6-5 and TRBJ1-6; no firm D call. CDR1 and CDR2 from the germline V gene are MNHEY and SVGAGI. The CDR3 covers 13 residues. V lost 4 bases, J lost 9 bases, and 10 bases lay in between. CDR3 sequence: CASSSTPSSPLHF. As DNA, the CDR3 is TGTGCCAGCAGTTCCACCCCTAGTTCACCCCTCCACTTT.

This clone was found once. The chain employs TRBV30 and TRBJ1-2; D unclear. V lost 2 bases, J lost 5 bases, and 12 bases lay in between. The CDR3 contains 13 residues. Germline loops: CDR1 GTSNPN, CDR2 SVGIG (reference sequence). Here the CDR3 DNA reads TGTGCCTGGAGTCAAACGATGGCATATGGCTACACCTTC. Translated: CAWSQTMAYGYTF.

This clone showed up just once. The chain joins TRBV19 to TRBJ2-1; 11 nucleotides agree with TRBD2. The V segment lost 4 bases and the J segment 9 bases; nucleotides outside the gene matches: 11. The germline V gene encodes CDR1 LNHDA and CDR2 SQIVND (reference sequence). CDR3 size: 16 residues. CDR3 amino acids: CASSTITSGSKIEQFF. The CDR3 nucleotides read TGTGCCAGTAGTACTATTACTAGCGGGAGTAAGATTGAGCAGTTCTTC.

V gene TRBV4-3 combines with J gene TRBJ1-2, with 9 bases matching TRBD1. V lost 0 bases and J lost 8; bases outside the gene matches: 13. The CDR3 covers 17 residues. Germline CDR1 is LGHNA and CDR2 is YSLEER. CDR3 sequence (DNA): TGCGCCAGCAGCCAAGATTGGGTTGACAGGGGGGCTGGAGGCTACACCTTC. As protein: CASSQDWVDRGAGGYTF.

The chain has TRBV5-1 and TRBJ2-5; tentatively, D is TRBD2 (6 bases). Germline V gene lookup returns CDR1 SGHRS and CDR2 YFSETQ. This CDR3 has 14 amino acids. Trimming took 4 bases from V and 5 from J, leaving 15 bases between them. The CDR3 bases are TGCGCCAGCAGCGGTGGGGGGTTTGAGGAGACCCAGTACTTC. Encoded protein: CASSGGGFEETQYF.

The J gene is TRBJ2-3, the V gene TRBV13; TRBD2 agrees at 8 bases. The trim removed 0 bases at V and 6 bases at J, leaving 11 bases unmatched. The germline CDR1 and CDR2 sequences are PRHDT and FYEKMQ (reference sequence). The CDR3 totals 17 residues. Here the CDR3 DNA reads TGTGCCAGCAGCTTAGGCCGGGCGGGAGGACCACGGGATACGCAGTATTTT. Protein product: CASSLGRAGGPRDTQYF.

The J gene is TRBJ2-3, the V gene TRBV24-1; maybe TRBD1 (6 bases). The V gene's germline CDR1 is KGHDR and CDR2 SFDVKD. V lost 3 bases and J lost 3, with 15 bases in between. The CDR3 runs to 16 residues. The CDR3 sequence: CATSDGTGKRTDTQYF. The CDR3 DNA sequence: TGTGCCACCAGTGATGGAACAGGGAAGAGGACAGATACGCAGTATTTT.

This clone was seen a few times. CDR3 loop: CASSDRQGGYGYTF. In DNA, the CDR3 is TGTGCCAGCAGCGACAGACAGGGCGGGTATGGCTACACCTTC. The chain carries TRBV7-8 and TRBJ1-2; 7 nucleotides line up with TRBD1. With V trimmed by 5 bases and J by 5 bases, 8 bases remained unmatched. CDR1 and CDR2 from the germline V gene are SGHVS and FQNEAQ. This CDR3 spans 14 amino acids.

The chain has TRBV12-5 and TRBJ1-5, with TRBD1 identical over 8 bases. CDR1 is LGHNT, CDR2 FRNRAP, per germline. V lost 1 base to trimming and J lost 6 bases; unmatched junction nucleotides: 8. The CDR3 loop spans 16 amino acids. CDR3 nucleotides: TGTGCTAGTGGTTTGGAACAGGGGGTGCTAGGTCAGCCCCAGCATTTT. This gives the protein CASGLEQGVLGQPQHF.

The chain uses TRBV29-1 and TRBJ1-4; no firm D call. CDR1 and CDR2 from the germline V gene are SQVTM and ANQGSEA. CDR3 size: 15 residues. V gave up 0 bases and J gave up 4 bases, with 12 bases separating them. The CDR3 DNA reads as TGCAGCGTTGAAGACGCCGGGGAAAGTAATGAAAAACTGTTTTTT. Translated, it gives CSVEDAGESNEKLFF. Filled out from reference TRBV29-1 and TRBJ1-4, the complete variable domain reads SAVISQKPSRDICQRGTSLTIQCQVDSQVTMMFWYRQQPGQSLTLIATANQGSEATYESGFVIDKFPISRPNLTFSTLTVSNMSPEDSSIYLCSVEDAGESNEKLFFGSGTQLSVL.

This chain connects TRBV6-2 or TRBV6-3 to TRBJ1-2, with D hard to call. In germline, CDR1 is MNHEY, CDR2 SVGEGT. Trimming removed 7 bases from V and 2 bases from J, with 17 bases in between. This CDR3 comprises 15 residues. The CDR3 reads CASTPRRNGNYGYTF. The CDR3 DNA reads as TGTGCCAGCACCCCAAGGAGAAATGGGAACTATGGCTACACCTTC.

This chain joins TRBV5-4 and TRBJ1-2; D remains ambiguous. V lost 4 bases, J lost 4 bases, and 17 bases lay in between. The length of the CDR3 is 15 residues. Germline CDR1 SGHNT, CDR2 YYREEE (reference sequence). CDR3 DNA sequence: TGTGCCAGCAGCCGTGGGGAGTCGTTAGGCTATGGCTACACCTTC. This encodes CASSRGESLGYGYTF. The complete variable domain, with remaining parts taken from reference TRBV5-4 and TRBJ1-2, reads ETGVTQSPTHLIKTRGQQVTLRCSSQSGHNTVSWYQQALGQGPQFIFQYYREEENGRGNFPPRFSGLQFPNYSSELNVNALELDDSALYLCASSRGESLGYGYTFGSGTRLTVV.

The chain carries TRBV6-5 and TRBJ2-7; TRBD1 might be the D (5 bases). V dropped 2 bases and J dropped 6 bases, with 5 bases sitting between them. Germline V gene data show CDR1 as MNHEY and CDR2 as SVGAGI. The CDR3 consists of 11 residues. In DNA form, the CDR3 reads TGTGCCAGCAGTTACCAGGGCGAGCAGTACTTC. It encodes CASSYQGEQYF.

The chain carries TRBV6-5 and TRBJ1-5, with 8 bases matching TRBD1. CDR3 length: 15 residues. With 6 bases clipped from V and 3 bases from J, the junction kept 7 bases outside the gene matches. Germline-derived CDR1 and CDR2 are MNHEY and SVGAGI. CDR3 in DNA: TGTGCCAGCAGGAGAGGACAGGGAGTCAATCAGCCCCAGCATTTT. Translating gives CASRRGQGVNQPQHF.

The chain joins TRBV5-8 to TRBJ2-7; weak D call: TRBD2 (5 bases). Trimming removed 9 bases from V and 0 bases from J, with 13 bases in between. CDR1 is SGHTS and CDR2 is YDEGEE in the germline V gene. The length of the CDR3 is 13 residues. The CDR3 region has the DNA TGTGCCACCCAAGGGAGAGACTCCTACGAGCAGTACTTC. Translated: CATQGRDSYEQYF.